The sample holds one count of the clone carrying this T cell receptor (beta chain). RNA transcripts were the template, and TCR beta CDR3 regions were amplified from them. HTBI primers primed a first-round RT-PCR, and a second-round multiplex PCR followed. TCRdb passed the multiplex PCR reads through MiXCR, listing each CDR3 protein once. Among over a million distinct CDR3 sequences listed, about 40% were seen once. These data originate in a study of Graves' ophthalmopathy and Graves' hyperthyroidism. The sequence was collected from an adult man with Graves' hyperthyroidism. Sequencing was carried out using peripheral blood or thyroid tissue (not recorded which).

In DNA form, the CDR3 reads TGTGCCATCAGGCCGGGACAGGCCTATAATTCACCCCTCCACTTT. Translating it yields CAIRPGQAYNSPLHF. V is TRBV10-3 and J is TRBJ1-6; 8 nucleotides agree with TRBD1. There are 15 residues in the CDR3. V lost 6 bases, J lost 2 bases, and 3 bases stayed unmatched. CDR1 ENHRY and CDR2 SYGVKD come from the germline V gene.